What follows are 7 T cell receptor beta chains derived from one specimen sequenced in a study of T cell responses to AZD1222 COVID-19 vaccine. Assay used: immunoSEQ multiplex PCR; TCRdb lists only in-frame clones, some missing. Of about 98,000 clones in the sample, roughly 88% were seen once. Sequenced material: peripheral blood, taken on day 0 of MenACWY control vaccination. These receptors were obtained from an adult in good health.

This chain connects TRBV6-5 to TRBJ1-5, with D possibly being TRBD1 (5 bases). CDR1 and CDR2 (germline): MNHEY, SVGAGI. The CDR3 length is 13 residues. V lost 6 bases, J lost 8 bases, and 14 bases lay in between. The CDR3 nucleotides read TGTGCCAGCAGCTCGGACTGGGGGGAGCCCCAGCATTTT. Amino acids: CASSSDWGEPQHF.

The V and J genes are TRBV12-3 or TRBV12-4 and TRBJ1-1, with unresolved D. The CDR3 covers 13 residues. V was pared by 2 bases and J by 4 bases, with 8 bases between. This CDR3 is CASSLSPLTEAFF. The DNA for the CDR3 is TGTGCCAGCAGTTTATCCCCCCTCACTGAAGCTTTCTTT.

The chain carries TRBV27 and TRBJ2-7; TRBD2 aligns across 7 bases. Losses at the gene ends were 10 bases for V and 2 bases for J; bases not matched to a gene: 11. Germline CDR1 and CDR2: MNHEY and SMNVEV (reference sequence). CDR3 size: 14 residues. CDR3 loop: CATRRGVGTYEQYF. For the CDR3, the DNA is TGTGCCACCCGACGGGGGGTCGGAACCTACGAGCAGTACTTC.

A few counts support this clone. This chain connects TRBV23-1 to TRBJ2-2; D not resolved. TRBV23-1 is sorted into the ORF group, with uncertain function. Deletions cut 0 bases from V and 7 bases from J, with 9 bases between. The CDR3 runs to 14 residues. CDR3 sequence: CASSQSNGHGELFF. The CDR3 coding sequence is TGCGCCAGCAGTCAATCGAACGGCCACGGGGAGCTGTTTTTT.

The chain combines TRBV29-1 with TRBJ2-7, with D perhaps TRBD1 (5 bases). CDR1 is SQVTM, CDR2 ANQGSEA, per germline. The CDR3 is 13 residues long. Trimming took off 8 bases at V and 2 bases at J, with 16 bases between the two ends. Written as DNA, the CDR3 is TGCAGCTGTATCGGACACCCAACCTACGAGCAGTACTTC. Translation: CSCIGHPTYEQYF.

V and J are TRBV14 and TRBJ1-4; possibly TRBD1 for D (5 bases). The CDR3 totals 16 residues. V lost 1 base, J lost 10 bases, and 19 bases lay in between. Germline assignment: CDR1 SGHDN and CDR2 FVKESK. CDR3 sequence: CASSQAAAVDGGKLFF. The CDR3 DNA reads TGTGCCAGCAGCCAAGCGGCAGCCGTCGATGGGGGAAAACTGTTTTTT.

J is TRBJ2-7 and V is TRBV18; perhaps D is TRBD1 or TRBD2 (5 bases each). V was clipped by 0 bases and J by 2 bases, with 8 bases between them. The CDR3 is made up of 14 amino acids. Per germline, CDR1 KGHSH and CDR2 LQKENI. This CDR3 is CASSPPGEPYEQYF. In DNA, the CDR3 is TGTGCCAGCTCACCACCGGGGGAACCCTACGAGCAGTACTTC.